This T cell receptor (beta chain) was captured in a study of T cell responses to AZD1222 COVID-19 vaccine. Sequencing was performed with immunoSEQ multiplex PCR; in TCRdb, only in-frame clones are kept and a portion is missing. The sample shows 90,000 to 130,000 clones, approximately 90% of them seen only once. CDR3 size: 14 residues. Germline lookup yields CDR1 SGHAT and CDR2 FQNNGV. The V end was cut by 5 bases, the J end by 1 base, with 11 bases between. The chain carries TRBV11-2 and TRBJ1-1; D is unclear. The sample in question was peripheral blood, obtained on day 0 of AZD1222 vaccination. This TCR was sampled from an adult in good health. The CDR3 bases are TGTGCCAGCAGCGTCGAAGTGACGAACACTGAAGCTTTCTTT. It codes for CASSVEVTNTEAFF.